The 5 T cell receptor beta chains given below trace back to one sample, sequenced in a study of blood T cells in healthy people across ages. Using a J-beta primer mix together with a sample-barcoded 5' primer, a second PCR was run for about 6 to 12 cycles. Each CDR3 protein is one row after TCRdb ran MiXCR on the 5' RACE reads. The sample lists approximately 780,000 distinct CDR3 sequences; about a quarter were seen once. This sample also appeared in a second study, on T cells of mothers and their children.

The source material was blood. Receptor source: a boy aged 10-17 years in good health.

The genes are TRBV10-3 and TRBJ1-1, with D possibly matching TRBD1 (5 bases). The CDR3 is made up of 14 amino acids. The germline V gene has CDR1 ENHRY and CDR2 SYGVKD. The V end was cut by 4 bases, the J end by 8 bases, with 17 bases between. Here the CDR3 reads CAISGPRVMGEAFF. CDR3 coding DNA: TGTGCCATCAGTGGCCCCAGGGTCATGGGAGAAGCTTTCTTT.

The chain joins TRBV5-1 to TRBJ2-5, with TRBD2 matching over 9 bases. Trimming removed 0 bases from V and 1 base from J; junction bases left unmatched: 1. Germline V gene lookup returns CDR1 SGHRS and CDR2 YFSETQ. The CDR3 loop spans 15 amino acids. The CDR3 loop reads CASSLGGGAQETQYF. CDR3 DNA: TGCGCCAGCAGCTTGGGCGGGGGGGCCCAAGAGACCCAGTACTTC.

The chain is built from TRBV5-5 and TRBJ2-1; TRBD1 matches at 8 bases. Germline loops: CDR1 SGHKS, CDR2 YYEKEE (reference sequence). This CDR3 contains 13 residues. J lost 12 bases, V lost 2 bases, and 7 bases had no gene match. This CDR3 is CASSLDPGTGQFF. The CDR3 DNA reads TGTGCCAGCAGCTTAGATCCCGGGACAGGGCAGTTCTTC. Variable domain in full (rest from reference TRBV5-5 and TRBJ2-1): DAGVTQSPTHLIKTRGQQVTLRCSPISGHKSVSWYQQVLGQGPQFIFQYYEKEERGRGNFPDRFSARQFPNYSSELNVNALLLGDSALYLCASSLDPGTGQFFGPGTRLTVL.

This clonotype was seen more than once but under ten times. The chain links TRBV20-1 to TRBJ1-5, with TRBD1 matching over 10 bases. This CDR3 comprises 14 residues. Germline loops: CDR1 DFQATT, CDR2 SNEGSKA (reference sequence). Trimming cost V 3 bases and J 7 bases; bases outside gene matches: 6. The CDR3 region has the DNA TGCAGTGCTAGGGGACAGGGGCAAGACCAGCCCCAGCATTTT. Translating it yields CSARGQGQDQPQHF.

This clonotype was seen a few times. The chain combines TRBV20-1 with TRBJ1-4; 11 bases agree with TRBD1. The junction had 3 bases not matched to a gene; V was cut back by 2 bases and J by 7 bases. CDR3 length equals 14 residues. Germline V CDR1 and CDR2: DFQATT, SNEGSKA (reference sequence). As DNA, the CDR3 is TGCAGTGCTAGACGGGGGACAGGGGGTGAAAAACTGTTTTTT. It translates to CSARRGTGGEKLFF.